The subject of this entry is one T cell receptor beta chain. Its antigen is currently unknown. The data stem from a study of metastatic and nonmetastatic thyroid tumors. Turning to the study itself: For malignant and benign thyroid patients, tumor or nodule tissue and blood were the sources whose repertoires were compared.

Authors' methods: Clinicopathological groups differed in CDR3, with these differences serving to build a distant-metastasis classifier for papillary thyroid cancer. TCRdb re-called the PCR reads via MiXCR. The V and J calls here are based on TCRdb, not the publication. The sample has some 20,000 clones, about a third seen once; the top ten hold around 29%. The V gene's germline CDR1 is LGHNA and CDR2 YNFKEQ. The CDR3 extends over 14 amino acids. V shed 1 base and J 9 bases; nucleotides not matched to a gene: 2. Study conclusions and caveats: According to reports, the diversity of TCR beta was significantly higher in malignant thyroid tumors than in benign nodules, and this held in both blood and tumor samples.

Thyroid surgery was performed in patients who had received no treatment beforehand. The TCR originated in a female donor with papillary thyroid cancer or a benign thyroid nodule (not recorded which). Some clones in this sample may be carry-over from other donors' samples. The sample consisted of tumor tissue. The V and J genes are TRBV4-2 and TRBJ1-6; 8 positions agree with TRBD1. This CDR3 reads CASSQGQGASPLHF. CDR3 DNA: TGTGCCAGCAGCCAAGGGCAGGGGGCTTCACCCCTCCACTTT.